Each of the 19 T cell receptor beta chains below was sequenced from the same sample in a study of Ad26.COV2.S vaccination and SARS-CoV-2 variants. Indicated treatment: 15 to 20 received Ad26.COV2.S at low or high dose, single or two shots; several received placebo; per-sample allocation not given. The samples were gathered on day 63 after the first injection of vaccine or placebo. The protocol was immunoSEQ multiplex PCR, while the TCRdb copy is restricted to in-frame clones and leaves out a portion. The table lists fewer than 600,000 clones, 80% to 90% of them singletons. Sequences were derived from peripheral blood, sampled in a trial of Ad26.COV2.S vaccine versus placebo. Every receptor here comes from a person aged 18-60 years who received the Ad26.COV2.S COVID-19 vaccine or a placebo.

A single count supports this clone. The genes are TRBV7-3 and TRBJ2-1; D uncertain. V shed 1 base and J shed 7 bases, with 11 bases lying between them. This CDR3 spans 14 amino acids. The germline V gene has CDR1 SGHTA and CDR2 FQGTGA. The CDR3 bases are TGTGCCAGCAGCTTAAGGGGTCGGTGGAATGAGCAGTTCTTC. Translated: CASSLRGRWNEQFF.

This clone was seen a handful of times. The chain links TRBV6-5 to TRBJ1-2; D is undetermined. This CDR3 spans 14 amino acids. The germline gives CDR1 MNHEY, CDR2 SVGAGI. The V end was cut by 0 bases, the J end by 4 bases, with 9 bases between. The CDR3 DNA sequence: TGTGCCAGCAGTTACTCGAGGGCTTTCTATGGCTACACCTTC. Its translation: CASSYSRAFYGYTF.

The chain couples TRBV6-1 to TRBJ2-1; D uncertain. Germline V CDR1 and CDR2: MNHNS, SASEGT. Trimming pared 2 bases from V and 0 bases from J, leaving 11 bases between. CDR3 length: 16 amino acids. The CDR3 nucleotides read TGTGCCAGCAGTGAAATTGGTGTGAGCTCCTACAATGAGCAGTTCTTC. Its protein is CASSEIGVSSYNEQFF.

To note about this clone: The junction departs from germline at one end; a sequencing error may be responsible. This chain's CDR3 is CASSDSGTSVIF. Written as DNA, the CDR3 is TGTGCCAGTAGTGACTCCGGGACTAGCGTGATCTTC. V usage is TRBV19 and J usage is TRBJ2-1, with TRBD2 identical over 10 bases. Germline CDR1 and CDR2: LNHDA and SQIVND (reference sequence). This CDR3 region has 12 residues.

The rearrangement links TRBV4-3 to TRBJ2-7; possibly TRBD1 for D (5 bases). The V and J ends lost 0 bases and 4 bases respectively, with 13 bases between them. The CDR3 is made up of 15 amino acids. Germline values: CDR1 LGHNA, CDR2 YSLEER. The CDR3 here is CASSQDRVMTYEQYF. For the CDR3, the DNA is TGCGCCAGCAGCCAAGACAGGGTTATGACATACGAGCAGTACTTC.

The chain is built from TRBV7-9 and TRBJ2-2; no definite D call. Germline-derived CDR1 and CDR2 are SEHNR and FQNEAQ (reference sequence). This CDR3 contains 14 residues. V shed 2 bases and J shed 3 bases, with 7 bases lying between them. The CDR3 sequence is CASSLTIDTGELFF. CDR3 coding DNA: TGTGCCAGCAGCTTAACCATAGACACCGGGGAGCTGTTTTTT.

The rearrangement joins TRBV7-2 to TRBJ1-2; a weak D match, TRBD1 (6 bases). The ends were cut back, 5 bases at V and 1 base at J, with 14 bases in the middle. The CDR3 extends over 15 amino acids. The germline gives CDR1 SGHTA, CDR2 FQGNSA. CDR3 nucleotides: TGTGCCAGCAGCCAACACTCAGGGGATAACTATGGCTACACCTTC. Translation gives CASSQHSGDNYGYTF.

The J gene is TRBJ1-2, the V gene TRBV11-2; D call uncertain. Germline CDR1 is SGHAT and CDR2 is FQNNGV. The germline V and J ends were trimmed by 5 bases and 8 bases, with 15 bases remaining between them. The CDR3 sequence is 13 residues long. The CDR3 DNA sequence: TGTGCCAGCAGCGTCAGACTGGAAGGGGGCTACACCTTC. The encoded protein is CASSVRLEGGYTF.

The J gene is TRBJ2-3, the V gene TRBV7-9, with 10 nucleotides matching TRBD1. V shed 6 bases, J shed 3 bases, and the junction held 6 bases outside the gene matches. Germline lookup yields CDR1 SEHNR and CDR2 FQNEAQ (reference sequence). The CDR3 consists of 15 residues. CDR3 protein: CASRVGQGTTDTQYF. The DNA for the CDR3 is TGTGCCAGCAGAGTGGGACAGGGGACGACAGATACGCAGTATTTT.

The chain carries TRBV11-2 and TRBJ2-7, with D perhaps assigned TRBD1 or TRBD2 (5 bases each). Germline CDR1 reads SGHAT; CDR2 reads FQNNGV. V shed 5 bases and J shed 6 bases, with 17 bases lying between them. This CDR3 has 14 amino acids. This CDR3 reads CASSPRDVAREQYF. The DNA for the CDR3 is TGTGCCAGCAGCCCCCGGGACGTGGCCCGCGAGCAGTACTTC.

The chain joins TRBV19 to TRBJ1-4; D perhaps matches TRBD1 (6 bases). In germline, CDR1 is LNHDA, CDR2 SQIVND (reference sequence). V was shortened by 5 bases and J by 8 bases, with 15 bases between the two germline ends. CDR3 size: 14 residues. In DNA form, the CDR3 reads TGTGCCAGTAGTCCAAGGGACAAGGTAGAAAAACTGTTTTTT. Protein product: CASSPRDKVEKLFF.

The chain links TRBV6-5 to TRBJ2-1; D uncertain. The germline gives CDR1 MNHEY, CDR2 SVGAGI. The CDR3 sequence is 15 residues long. Trimming stripped 10 bases from V and 0 bases from J, with 16 bases between. CDR3: CATTEAQRSYNEQFF. CDR3 in DNA: TGTGCCACTACTGAGGCCCAGCGCTCCTACAATGAGCAGTTCTTC.

The genes are TRBV9 and TRBJ2-3; possibly TRBD1 for D (5 bases). This CDR3 is built from 14 residues. Trimming cost V 3 bases and J 6 bases, with 14 bases left between them. Germline CDR1 reads SGDLS; CDR2 reads YYNGEE. Here the CDR3 DNA reads TGTGCCAGCAGCGCCGGCGACAGCTCGGATACGCAGTATTTT. Its protein is CASSAGDSSDTQYF.

The chain has TRBV11-2 and TRBJ2-7; tentative D call: TRBD2 (6 bases). Trimming cost V 0 bases and J 3 bases, with 12 bases left between them. The CDR3 spans 15 residues. Per the germline V gene, CDR1 is SGHAT and CDR2 is FQNNGV. In DNA, the CDR3 is TGTGCCAGCAGCTTAGACCGCCCAGCGGGCTACGAGCAGTACTTC. Translating gives CASSLDRPAGYEQYF.

This sequence joins TRBV7-9 and TRBJ2-1, with D unclear. The V gene lost 5 bases and the J gene lost 8 bases, with 10 bases spanning the gap. The CDR3 is 12 amino acids. The germline gives CDR1 SEHNR, CDR2 FQNEAQ (reference sequence). The chain's CDR3 is CASSLPGDEQFF. The DNA of the CDR3 is TGTGCCAGCAGCCTTCCTGGGGATGAGCAGTTCTTC.

The V and J genes are TRBV2 and TRBJ2-3; no firm D call. The V gene lost 10 bases and the J gene lost 4 bases, with 12 bases spanning the gap. The V gene's germline CDR1 is SNHLY and CDR2 FYNNEI. CDR3 length: 12 amino acids. CDR3: CATNFGSDTQYF. CDR3 sequence (DNA): TGTGCCACCAATTTTGGCTCAGATACGCAGTATTTT.

The V and J genes are TRBV10-3 and TRBJ2-3; D not certain. Germline CDR1 ENHRY, CDR2 SYGVKD. The CDR3 is made up of 14 amino acids. The V and J ends lost 2 bases and 3 bases respectively, with 9 bases between them. CDR3 residues: CAISEPRRTDTQYF. The CDR3 bases are TGTGCCATCAGTGAGCCCCGAAGGACAGATACGCAGTATTTT.

CDR3 region: CASSLQISSEQYF. CDR3 DNA sequence: TGTGCCAGCAGCCTCCAGATATCTTCCGAGCAGTACTTC. The chain uses TRBV7-9 and TRBJ2-7; D is unclear. Trimming removed 5 bases from V and 6 bases from J, with 14 bases in between. Germline V CDR1 and CDR2: SEHNR, FQNEAQ (reference sequence). The CDR3 covers 13 residues.

This clone was found once. The V gene is TRBV4-2, the J gene TRBJ1-6; tentatively, D is TRBD1 (5 bases). V was clipped by 0 bases and J by 1 base, with 10 bases between them. Germline values: CDR1 LGHNA, CDR2 YNFKEQ. This CDR3 has 17 residues. CDR3 nucleotides: TGTGCCAGCAGCCAAGATCTGCAGGGTTCCTATAATTCACCCCTCCACTTT. It codes for CASSQDLQGSYNSPLHF.